The clone carrying this TCR beta chain was seen a single time. What it binds is not known. Primers included in the PCR were 60 Vbeta and 13 Jbeta primers. TCRdb keeps only in-frame clones here, not all; method: immunoSEQ multiplex PCR. Among over 90,000 clones, 79% were seen once, and the ten largest hold roughly 4%. This sample stems from a study of cytomegalovirus exposure and HLA in healthy donors. The study, taken as a whole, reports: In a later analysis, DRB1 alleles had the most associated TCRs; HLA-C alleles the fewest.

This TCR came from a middle-aged man in good health and CMV-seropositive. The sample was PBMCs.

CDR3 protein: CASSVEVGVITGELFF. DNA for the CDR3: TGTGCCAGCAGCGTAGAGGTGGGAGTAATCACCGGGGAGCTGTTTTTT. V usage is TRBV9 and J usage is TRBJ2-2; a weak D match, TRBD2 (5 bases). CDR1 and CDR2 (germline): SGDLS, YYNGEE. V lost 0 bases and J lost 4, with 13 bases in between. The CDR3 loop spans 16 amino acids.